This TCR beta chain was documented in a study of blood T cell repertoires in COVID-19. About the research overall: The United States, Italy and Spain provided the acute and convalescent COVID-19 samples. Sources were T cells, B-cell-depleted T cells, or PBMCs; the material itself was cDNA or gDNA.

Methods used by the authors: Nucleated cell counts were estimated from reference gene primer amplification. Only in-frame clones appear in the TCRdb table, and some are missing; sequencing was by immunoSEQ multiplex PCR. That table gives V, J and clone size, and the DNA gave D and trimming. The data contain over 50,000 clones, over 75% of them singletons. V gave up 5 bases and J gave up 8 bases, with 12 bases separating them. CDR3 size: 12 residues. Germline CDR1 reads MNHEY; CDR2 reads SVGAGI. The TCR originated in a human donor in a cohort sampled during active COVID-19. The sample was peripheral blood. The V and J genes are TRBV6-5 and TRBJ1-2, with D tentatively TRBD1 (6 bases). CDR3 loop: CASSTQGRGYTF. The CDR3 region has the DNA TGTGCCAGCAGTACACAGGGTCGGGGCTACACCTTC.